The T cell receptor (beta chain) described here comes from a study of blood T cell repertoires in COVID-19. As for the study in general: The United States, Italy and Spain were the sources of the acute and convalescent COVID-19 samples. The cDNA or gDNA used as material had been derived from T cells, B-cell-depleted T cells, or PBMCs.

Enrolled during active infection, Seattle patients were then followed longitudinally. CDR3 length: 14 amino acids. V lost 7 bases and J lost 3, with 14 bases in between. Germline CDR1 reads MNHEY; CDR2 reads SVGAGI. Original methodology: Researchers report that nucleated cell counts were estimated from reference gene primer amplification. Clones were sequenced by immunoSEQ multiplex PCR, and TCRdb holds only the in-frame ones, with some missing. V and J calls and clone size follow that table, whereas D and trimming were derived from the DNA. The profile covers just over 250,000 clones, with roughly 88% appearing a single time and 10% taken by the ten largest.

V usage is TRBV6-5 and J usage is TRBJ2-3, with D unresolved. The sample taken for sequencing was peripheral blood. The sequence came from an older woman with COVID-19, enrolled during active disease. CDR3 bases: TGTGCCAGCATAGCCGAGGTTTCGACAGATACGCAGTATTTT. Translated, it gives CASIAEVSTDTQYF.